This is a list of T cell receptor beta chains from one sample in a study of blood T cell repertoires in COVID-19. The data were produced by immunoSEQ multiplex PCR, yet TCRdb's version contains in-frame clones alone and is incomplete. The sample lists approximately 70,000 clones, roughly 80% occurring once. The sequenced sample was peripheral blood. The receptor source for this set is a man in his 60s with COVID-19, enrolled during active disease. The CDR3 runs from the conserved cysteine through the conserved F or W. A D gene is named only where the DNA matches it firmly. Clone size, where shown, is once, few, many, or a class for clones that have expanded.

>NA|TRBD2|TRBJ2-5|TRBV5-1
CASSFASGGAWETQYF
TGCGCCAGCAGCTTCGCCTCCGGGGGGGCCTGGGAGACCCAGTACTTC
>NA|NA|TRBJ2-3|TRBV30
CAWSEMTGTDTQYF
TGTGCCTGGAGTGAAATGACAGGCACAGATACGCAGTATTTT
>NA|NA|TRBJ1-5|TRBV27
CASSSRQSRNQPQHF
TGTGCCAGCAGTTCAAGACAGTCCCGCAATCAGCCCCAGCATTTT
>few|TRBD2|TRBJ2-3|TRBV6-1
CASSDETSKRGGLLGTQYF
TGTGCCAGCAGTGATGAGACCTCTAAGCGGGGGGGCCTCCTGGGTACGCAGTATTTT
>NA|NA|TRBJ2-7|TRBV6-5
CASNSPRTASYEQYF
TGTGCCAGCAACTCCCCCAGGACAGCTTCCTACGAGCAGTACTTC
>few|TRBD1|TRBJ2-2|TRBV15
CATEQGSRILGTGELFF
TGTGCCACAGAACAGGGGTCACGGATTTTGGGCACCGGGGAGCTGTTTTTT
>NA|TRBD2|TRBJ2-7|TRBV4-1
CASSQDRGGPYEQYF
TGCGCCAGCAGCCAAGATCGGGGGGGGCCCTACGAGCAGTACTTC
>NA|NA|TRBJ2-2|TRBV7-3
CASSHPGGQGELFF
TGTGCCAGCAGCCATCCGGGGGGCCAAGGGGAGCTGTTTTTT
>once|TRBD1|TRBJ2-1|TRBV11-3
CASRDRDNEQFF
TGTGCCAGCAGGGACAGGGACAATGAGCAGTTCTTC
>NA|TRBD2|TRBJ2-3|TRBV2
CASLAGESTDTQYF
TGTGCCAGCTTAGCGGGGGAAAGCACAGATACGCAGTATTTT
>once|NA|TRBJ2-1|TRBV6-2/TRBV6-3
CASTPLEAGEQFF
TGTGCCAGCACCCCTCTAGAGGCTGGTGAGCAGTTCTTC
>NA|TRBD1|TRBJ2-1|TRBV11-1
CASSPGTGRNEQFF
TGTGCCAGCAGCCCTGGGACAGGGAGAAATGAGCAGTTCTTC
>NA|NA|TRBJ2-5|TRBV30
CAWSRRETQYF
TGTGCCTGGAGCCGTCGGGAGACCCAGTACTTC
>NA|TRBD1|TRBJ1-5|TRBV19
CASSRNQGVSNQPQHF
TGTGCCAGTAGTAGGAACCAGGGGGTTAGCAATCAGCCCCAGCATTTT
>NA|TRBD2|TRBJ2-7|TRBV6-5
CASSLRTSFEQYF
TGTGCCAGCAGCCTCCGGACTAGCTTCGAGCAGTACTTC
>NA|TRBD1|TRBJ1-5|TRBV20-1
CSASRGQGWQPQHF
TGCAGTGCTAGTAGGGGGCAGGGCTGGCAGCCCCAGCATTTT
>few|TRBD2|TRBJ2-2|TRBV5-6
CASSPGGGDTGELFF
TGTGCCAGCAGCCCGGGAGGGGGAGACACCGGGGAGCTGTTTTTT
>NA|NA|TRBJ2-5|TRBV13
CASSLRETQYF
TGTGCCAGCAGCTTACGAGAGACCCAGTACTTC
>NA|TRBD1|TRBJ1-4|TRBV3-1/TRBV3-2
CASSRDGTGGGKLFF
TGTGCCAGCAGCCGAGACGGGACAGGTGGGGGAAAACTGTTTTTT
>once|NA|TRBJ1-3|TRBV5-1
CASSLERTGNTIYF
TGCGCCAGCAGCTTGGAGCGCACTGGAAACACCATATATTTT
>NA|NA|TRBJ2-7|TRBV24-1
CATSDLGAEQYF
TGTGCCACCAGTGATTTAGGAGCCGAGCAGTACTTC
>NA|NA|TRBJ1-2|TRBV5-6
CASSIGTFYGYTF
TGTGCCAGCAGCATCGGGACTTTCTATGGCTACACCTTC
>NA|NA|TRBJ1-6|TRBV6-5
CASSLGGDNSPLHF
TGTGCCAGCAGCCTCGGGGGGGATAACTCACCCCTCCACTTT
>few|TRBD2|TRBJ2-7|TRBV29-1
CSVLLASGNYEQYF
TGCAGCGTTTTATTGGCTAGCGGGAACTACGAGCAGTACTTC
>NA|TRBD2|TRBJ2-1|TRBV24-1
CATSDPVAGGTYNEQFF
TGTGCCACCAGTGATCCCGTAGCGGGGGGGACCTACAATGAGCAGTTCTTC
>medium-sized|NA|TRBJ2-4|TRBV4-1
CASSQGGGLKNIQYF
TGCGCCAGCAGCCAAGGGGGGGGGCTCAAAAACATTCAGTACTTC
>NA|NA|TRBJ1-2|TRBV24-1
CATSARGGVGYTF
TGTGCCACCAGTGCCAGAGGAGGGGTTGGCTACACCTTC
>few|TRBD1|TRBJ1-2|TRBV5-1
CASRRDSTFYGYTF
TGCGCCAGCAGACGGGACAGCACCTTCTATGGCTACACCTTC
>NA|TRBD1|TRBJ2-7|TRBV5-1
CASSSRTGTGYEQYF
TGCGCCAGCAGCTCACGGACAGGTACGGGGTACGAGCAGTACTTC
>NA|NA|TRBJ2-7|TRBV18
CASSPGGTQGEQYF
TGTGCCAGCTCACCCGGAGGGACCCAGGGCGAGCAGTACTTC
>NA|NA|TRBJ2-1|TRBV7-6
CASSLGSGNYNEQFF
TGTGCCAGCAGCTTAGGTAGCGGAAACTACAATGAGCAGTTCTTC
>medium-sized|NA|TRBJ1-1|TRBV11-3
CASSLAKQGRREAFF
TGTGCCAGCAGCTTAGCCAAGCAGGGTCGGCGGGAAGCTTTCTTT
>NA|NA|TRBJ1-1|TRBV27
CASKKNSLNTEAFF
TGTGCCAGCAAGAAAAACAGCCTGAACACTGAAGCTTTCTTT
>NA|TRBD2|TRBJ2-1|TRBV11-3
CASSLGGAIKEQFF
TGTGCCAGCAGCTTGGGAGGGGCGATCAAGGAGCAGTTCTTC
>NA|NA|TRBJ2-3|TRBV5-1
CASSLAQGGGTDTQYF
TGCGCCAGCAGCTTGGCCCAGGGGGGTGGCACAGATACGCAGTATTTT
>NA|NA|TRBJ2-4|TRBV3-1/TRBV3-2
CASSHLSGGQDF
TGTGCCAGCAGCCACCTCTCCGGGGGTCAGGACTTC
>NA|TRBD1|TRBJ1-6|TRBV30
CAWSPETGALHF
TGTGCCTGGAGTCCCGAAACAGGGGCCCTCCACTTT
>NA|NA|TRBJ2-2|TRBV6-5
CASVPRGLGGELFF
TGTGCCAGCGTACCGAGGGGGTTGGGCGGGGAGCTGTTTTTT
>NA|NA|TRBJ2-5|TRBV11-2
CASSSAPGETQYF
TGTGCCAGCAGCTCCGCTCCGGGAGAGACCCAGTACTTC
>NA|TRBD2|TRBJ2-5|TRBV24-1
CATSDLRTSGQETQYF
TGTGCCACCAGTGACCTGCGGACTAGCGGGCAAGAGACCCAGTACTTC
>NA|TRBD1|TRBJ1-2|TRBV30
CARTGGIGGYTF
TGTGCCAGGACAGGGGGCATCGGTGGCTACACCTTC
>NA|NA|TRBJ2-5|TRBV5-1
CASSQDRQETQYF
TGCGCCAGCAGCCAGGACAGACAAGAGACCCAGTACTTC
>NA|NA|TRBJ2-7|TRBV5-1
CASSPNTREVYEQYF
TGCGCCAGCAGCCCAAACACCCGAGAGGTCTACGAGCAGTACTTC
>NA|NA|TRBJ1-5|TRBV5-5
CASSPISGVKQPQHF
TGTGCCAGCAGCCCCATTTCCGGGGTAAAACAGCCCCAGCATTTT
>NA|TRBD1|TRBJ2-3|TRBV27
CASQNRGFSTDTQYF
TGTGCCAGCCAGAACAGGGGGTTTAGCACAGATACGCAGTATTTT
>NA|TRBD2|TRBJ2-2|TRBV4-1
CASSQRAGGTNTGELFF
TGCGCCAGCAGCCAGAGAGCGGGAGGGACTAACACCGGGGAGCTGTTTTTT
>NA|TRBD2|TRBJ2-5|TRBV5-1
CASSLGMTAGEETQYF
TGCGCCAGCAGCTTGGGCATGACGGCGGGAGAAGAGACCCAGTACTTC
>NA|NA|TRBJ2-1|TRBV10-3
CATWGDSAYNEQFF
TGTGCCACCTGGGGGGACTCGGCCTACAATGAGCAGTTCTTC
>NA|NA|TRBJ1-3|TRBV28
CASSLTPGAGNTIYF
TGTGCCAGCAGTTTAACCCCGGGGGCTGGAAACACCATATATTTT
>once|NA|TRBJ1-2|TRBV4-1
CASSQGGRAFYGYTF
TGCGCCAGCAGCCAAGGTGGCAGGGCCTTCTATGGCTACACCTTC
>NA|NA|TRBJ2-3|TRBV7-2
CASSLLGATDTQYF
TGTGCCAGCAGCTTACTGGGGGCCACAGATACGCAGTATTTT